This T cell receptor (beta chain) was sequenced for a study of metastatic and nonmetastatic thyroid tumors. Study at large: Across blood and tumor or nodule tissue, repertoires from malignant and benign thyroid patients were compared with one another.

None of the patients had undergone any treatment ahead of thyroid surgery. As handled by the study authors: A classifier of distant metastasis in papillary thyroid cancer was built from CDR3 differences (across clinicopathological groups). TCRdb ran MiXCR on the PCR reads. These V and J calls rely on TCRdb rather than the paper's analysis. The sample carries some 38,000 clones, roughly 12% recorded once. As concerns this clone: As yet, its antigen is unknown.

Overall study results and limits: The reported finding was significantly higher TCR beta diversity in malignant thyroid tumors relative to benign nodules, in blood and tumor.

Trimming took off 2 bases at V and 10 bases at J, with 11 bases between the two ends. Germline CDR1 MNHNY, CDR2 SVGAGI (reference sequence). The CDR3 loop spans 12 amino acids. The rearrangement uses TRBV6-6 and TRBJ1-2; no clear D gene. Sequenced material: blood. This TCR derives from a female donor with papillary thyroid cancer or a benign thyroid nodule (not recorded which). Some clones in this sample may be carry-over from other donors' samples. The CDR3 coding sequence is TGTGCCAGCAGTTACCTCCCAGGAGTCTACACCTTC. It codes for CASSYLPGVYTF.